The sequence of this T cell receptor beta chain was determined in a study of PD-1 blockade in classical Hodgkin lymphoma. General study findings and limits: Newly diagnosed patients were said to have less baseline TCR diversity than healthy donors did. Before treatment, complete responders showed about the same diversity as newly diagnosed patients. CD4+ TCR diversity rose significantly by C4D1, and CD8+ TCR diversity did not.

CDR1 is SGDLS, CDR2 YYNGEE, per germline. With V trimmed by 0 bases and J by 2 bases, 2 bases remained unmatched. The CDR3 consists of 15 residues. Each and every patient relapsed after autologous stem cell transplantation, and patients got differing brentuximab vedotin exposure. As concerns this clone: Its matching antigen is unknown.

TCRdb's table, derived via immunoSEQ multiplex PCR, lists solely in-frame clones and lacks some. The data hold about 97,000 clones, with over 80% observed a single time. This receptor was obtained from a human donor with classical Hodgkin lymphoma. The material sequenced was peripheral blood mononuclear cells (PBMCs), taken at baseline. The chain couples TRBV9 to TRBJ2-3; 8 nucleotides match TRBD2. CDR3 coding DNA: TGTGCCAGCAGCGTAGCGGGGGGGGCCACAGATACGCAGTATTTT. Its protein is CASSVAGGATDTQYF.